These 7 T cell receptor beta chains came from one sample sequenced in a study of blood T cell repertoires in COVID-19. Measured with immunoSEQ multiplex PCR; TCRdb has only the in-frame clones, and not every one. The repertoire holds roughly 240,000 clones, approximately 87% seen once, with under 5.5% in the top ten. Sequenced: peripheral blood. Source of these receptors: a man aged 55 to 70 who had recovered from COVID-19.

The genes are TRBV27 and TRBJ1-4, with TRBD1 matching over 10 bases. With V trimmed by 4 bases and J by 10 bases, 9 bases remained unmatched. The CDR3 is made up of 15 amino acids. The germline V gene has CDR1 MNHEY and CDR2 SMNVEV (reference sequence). CDR3 loop: CASSSSGQGYGKLFF. As DNA, the CDR3 is TGTGCCAGCAGTTCATCGGGACAGGGGTACGGAAAACTGTTTTTT.

The chain links TRBV5-4 to TRBJ1-1, with D possibly matching TRBD1 (6 bases). Trimming left V 1 base short and J 5 bases short, with 15 bases between. Per the germline V gene, CDR1 is SGHNT and CDR2 is YYREEE (reference sequence). The CDR3 length is 15 residues. CDR3 nucleotides: TGTGCCAGCAGCTTGAGAGAGACAGGAAAAACTGAAGCTTTCTTT. It is translated as CASSLRETGKTEAFF.

CDR3 in DNA: TGCGCCAGCAGTCTGGGGGCTTTGAACACTGAAGCTTTCTTT. This codes for CASSLGALNTEAFF. The chain links TRBV10-2 to TRBJ1-1, with D maybe TRBD1 (6 bases). This CDR3 is 14 amino acids long. The V end was cut by 5 bases, the J end by 0 bases, with 10 bases between. The germline gives CDR1 WSHSY, CDR2 SAAADI.

The chain combines TRBV9 with TRBJ2-1; 8 bases map to TRBD2. This CDR3 comprises 17 residues. The germline gives CDR1 SGDLS, CDR2 YYNGEE. Losses at the gene ends were 4 bases for V and 8 bases for J; bases not matched to a gene: 17. CDR3 coding DNA: TGTGCCAGCAGCACTAGAGAGGACGGGAGGGCCGGGGATGAGCAGTTCTTC. This gives the protein CASSTREDGRAGDEQFF.

The rearrangement uses TRBV19 and TRBJ2-3; the match to TRBD2 covers 8 bases. In germline, CDR1 is LNHDA, CDR2 SQIVND (reference sequence). V was clipped by 1 base and J by 4 bases; unmatched bases: 10. The CDR3 runs to 17 residues. CDR3 bases: TGTGCCAGTAGTATAGCCCCCCTAGCGGGCGGAGCAGATACGCAGTATTTT. The encoded protein is CASSIAPLAGGADTQYF.

The J gene is TRBJ2-7, the V gene TRBV3-1 (or the pseudogene TRBV3-2), with a weak D call TRBD1 (6 bases). Trimming left V 4 bases short and J 1 base short, with 8 bases between. In germline, CDR1 is LGHDT, CDR2 YNNKEL (reference sequence). This CDR3 comprises 13 residues. Here the CDR3 reads CASSRGQSYEQYF. The DNA for the CDR3 is TGTGCCAGCAGCCGAGGACAGTCCTACGAGCAGTACTTC.

The chain has TRBV5-5 and TRBJ1-1; a possible D gene is TRBD1 (5 bases). The V gene's germline CDR1 is SGHKS and CDR2 YYEKEE (reference sequence). The ends were cut back, 1 base at V and 1 base at J, with 8 bases in the middle. CDR3 size: 14 residues. Here the CDR3 reads CASSLLQANTEAFF. CDR3 nucleotides: TGTGCCAGCAGCTTGCTACAGGCGAACACTGAAGCTTTCTTT.